Listed below are T cell receptor beta chains from one sample, sequenced in a study of blood T cell repertoires in COVID-19. The method was immunoSEQ multiplex PCR; TCRdb's version includes in-frame clones alone and lacks a portion of them. The sample lists some 290,000 clones, under 90% seen once, with more than 9.5% in the top ten. Sequencing was performed on peripheral blood. These receptor sequences come from a woman under 40 with COVID-19, enrolled during active disease. CDR3s include the opening cysteine and the closing phenylalanine or tryptophan. Each record gives: clone size, J gene, D gene, V gene, CDR3 DNA, CDR3 protein. A D gene is named only where the DNA matches it firmly. Size values are once, few and many counts, or a class for expanded clones, and some rows have none.

clone size: NA
J gene: TRBJ2-7
D gene: TRBD2
V gene: TRBV18
CDR3 DNA: TGTGCCAGCTCACCACCGGGACTAGCGGACTCCTACGAGCAGTACTTC
CDR3 protein: CASSPPGLADSYEQYF

clone size: NA
J gene: TRBJ2-5
D gene: TRBD2
V gene: TRBV5-4
CDR3 DNA: TGTGCCAGCAGCTCTGCGGGGGGGAAAAAAGAGACCCAGTACTTC
CDR3 protein: CASSSAGGKKETQYF

clone size: NA
J gene: TRBJ1-5
D gene: NA
V gene: TRBV6-5
CDR3 DNA: TGTGCCAGCAGCTTGACAGGTGGCAATCAGCCCCAGCATTTT
CDR3 protein: CASSLTGGNQPQHF

clone size: NA
J gene: TRBJ1-1
D gene: NA
V gene: TRBV2
CDR3 DNA: TGTGCCAGCAGTGAAACGGGACAACGAGCTTTCTTT
CDR3 protein: CASSETGQRAFF

clone size: once
J gene: TRBJ1-2
D gene: NA
V gene: TRBV30
CDR3 DNA: TGTGCCTGGAGTCCTTCCCTAGTTAAAGGGGGACGGGGCTACACCTTC
CDR3 protein: CAWSPSLVKGGRGYTF

clone size: once
J gene: TRBJ1-2
D gene: NA
V gene: TRBV11-3
CDR3 DNA: TGTGCCAGCAGCGGCACCAACTATGGCTACACCTTC
CDR3 protein: CASSGTNYGYTF

clone size: NA
J gene: TRBJ1-1
D gene: TRBD1
V gene: TRBV7-2
CDR3 DNA: TGTGCCAGCAGCTTAGTCCTATTCCGGGACAGAATGAACACTGAAGCTTTCTTT
CDR3 protein: CASSLVLFRDRMNTEAFF

clone size: NA
J gene: TRBJ1-5
D gene: NA
V gene: TRBV28
CDR3 DNA: TGTGCCAGCAGTTGGACAGTTGGCAATCAGCCCCAGCATTTT
CDR3 protein: CASSWTVGNQPQHF

clone size: NA
J gene: TRBJ1-5
D gene: NA
V gene: TRBV6-5
CDR3 DNA: TGTGCCAGCAGTTACTCGTGGCACGGCAATCAGCCCCAGCATTTT
CDR3 protein: CASSYSWHGNQPQHF

clone size: NA
J gene: TRBJ1-4
D gene: NA
V gene: TRBV5-4
CDR3 DNA: TGTGCCAGCAGCGGGGGGGATCCCGATGAAAAACTGTTTTTT
CDR3 protein: CASSGGDPDEKLFF

clone size: NA
J gene: TRBJ2-2
D gene: TRBD2
V gene: TRBV4-1
CDR3 DNA: TGCGCCAGCAGCCAAGATAGGGGACTAGCGGTAACCGGGGAGCTGTTTTTT
CDR3 protein: CASSQDRGLAVTGELFF

clone size: few
J gene: TRBJ2-7
D gene: TRBD1
V gene: TRBV29-1
CDR3 DNA: TGCAGCGTTCGTGACAGGGAATTCGGCGAGCAGTACTTC
CDR3 protein: CSVRDREFGEQYF

clone size: NA
J gene: TRBJ1-6
D gene: NA
V gene: TRBV12-5
CDR3 DNA: TGTGCTAGTGGTTTGGGACAGGTGAGGAATTCACCCCTCCACTTT
CDR3 protein: CASGLGQVRNSPLHF

clone size: few
J gene: TRBJ2-7
D gene: NA
V gene: TRBV4-2
CDR3 DNA: TGTGCCAGCAGCCCCGGGACTCCCGAGAGCGAGCAGTACTTC
CDR3 protein: CASSPGTPESEQYF

clone size: once
J gene: TRBJ2-7
D gene: TRBD1
V gene: TRBV4-1
CDR3 DNA: TGCGCCAGCAGCCATGGAGACAGGGGCTACGAGCAGTACTTC
CDR3 protein: CASSHGDRGYEQYF